Included here is one T cell receptor beta chain sequence, with context. Clones were sequenced by immunoSEQ multiplex PCR, and TCRdb holds only the in-frame ones, with some missing. The data show fewer than 30,000 clones, roughly 69% seen once. The CDR3 totals 15 residues. CDR1 SGHVS and CDR2 FQNEAQ come from the germline V gene. Trimming removed 2 bases at V and 3 bases at J, with 13 bases between. This entry is derived from a study of cytotoxic CD8 clonotypes in ibrutinib-treated CLL. Specimen: PBMCs, collected at disease progression, from a patient treated with ibrutinib. This TCR was sampled from a human donor with chronic lymphocytic leukemia. V and J are TRBV7-8 and TRBJ1-2; D may be TRBD1 (6 bases). The CDR3 DNA sequence: TGTGCCAGCAGCTTATTCGGCAGGGGCCACTATGGCTACACCTTC. This encodes CASSLFGRGHYGYTF.